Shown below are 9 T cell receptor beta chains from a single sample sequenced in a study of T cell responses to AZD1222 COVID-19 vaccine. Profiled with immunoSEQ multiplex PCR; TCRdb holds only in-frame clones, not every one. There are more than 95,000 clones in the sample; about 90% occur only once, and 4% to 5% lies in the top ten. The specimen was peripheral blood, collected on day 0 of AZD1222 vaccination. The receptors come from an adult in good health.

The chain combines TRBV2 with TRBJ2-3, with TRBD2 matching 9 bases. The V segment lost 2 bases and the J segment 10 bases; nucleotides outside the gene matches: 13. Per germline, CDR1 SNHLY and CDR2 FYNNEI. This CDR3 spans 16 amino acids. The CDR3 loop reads CASSEWREGRLGAQYF. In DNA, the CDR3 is TGTGCCAGCAGTGAATGGCGGGAGGGCCGTCTTGGGGCGCAGTATTTT.

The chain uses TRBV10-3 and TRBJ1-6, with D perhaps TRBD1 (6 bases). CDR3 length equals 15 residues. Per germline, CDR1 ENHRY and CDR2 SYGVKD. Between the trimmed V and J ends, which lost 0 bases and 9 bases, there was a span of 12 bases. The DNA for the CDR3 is TGTGCCATCAGTGAGTCGAACAGGGAGAGTTCACCCCTCCACTTT. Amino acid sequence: CAISESNRESSPLHF.

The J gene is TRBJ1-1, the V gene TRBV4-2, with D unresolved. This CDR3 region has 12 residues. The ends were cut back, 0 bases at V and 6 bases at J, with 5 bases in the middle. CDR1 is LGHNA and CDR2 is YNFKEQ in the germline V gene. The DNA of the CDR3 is TGTGCCAGCAGCCAAGAGTTCTCTGAAGCTTTCTTT. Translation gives CASSQEFSEAFF.

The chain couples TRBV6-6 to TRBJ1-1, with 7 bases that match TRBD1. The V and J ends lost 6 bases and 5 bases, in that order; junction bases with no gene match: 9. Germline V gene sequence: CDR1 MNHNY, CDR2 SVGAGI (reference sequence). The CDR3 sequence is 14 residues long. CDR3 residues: CASRLDRDSTEAFF. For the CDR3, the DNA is TGTGCCAGCAGGCTAGACAGGGATTCGACTGAAGCTTTCTTT.

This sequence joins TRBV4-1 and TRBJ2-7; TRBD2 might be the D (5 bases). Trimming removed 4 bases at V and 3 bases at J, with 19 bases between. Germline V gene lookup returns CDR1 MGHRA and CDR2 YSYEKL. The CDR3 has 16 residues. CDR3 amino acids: CASSRELRGTVYEQYF. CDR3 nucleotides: TGCGCCAGCAGCCGGGAGCTTCGTGGCACGGTCTACGAGCAGTACTTC.

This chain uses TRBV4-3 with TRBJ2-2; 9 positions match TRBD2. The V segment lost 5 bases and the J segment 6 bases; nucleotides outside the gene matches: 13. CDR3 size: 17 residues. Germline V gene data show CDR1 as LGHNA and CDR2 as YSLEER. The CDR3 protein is CASSSTAAGGPPGELFF. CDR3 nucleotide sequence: TGCGCCAGCAGCTCAACTGCTGCGGGGGGGCCGCCCGGGGAGCTGTTTTTT.

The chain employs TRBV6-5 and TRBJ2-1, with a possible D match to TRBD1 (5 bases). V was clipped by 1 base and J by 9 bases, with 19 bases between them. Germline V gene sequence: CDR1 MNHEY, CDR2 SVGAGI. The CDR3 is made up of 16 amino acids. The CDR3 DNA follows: TGTGCCAGCAGTTACTTACGCGGTTTGGGGCCTGGTGAGCAGTTCTTC. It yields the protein CASSYLRGLGPGEQFF.

CDR3 sequence reads: CASSPPSAYNEQFF. Written as DNA, the CDR3 is TGTGCCAGCTCACCACCGTCGGCTTACAATGAGCAGTTCTTC. J is TRBJ2-1 and V is TRBV18; D is undetermined. CDR1 KGHSH and CDR2 LQKENI come from the germline V gene. Between the trimmed V and J ends, which lost 0 bases and 4 bases, there was a span of 7 bases. The CDR3 runs to 14 residues.

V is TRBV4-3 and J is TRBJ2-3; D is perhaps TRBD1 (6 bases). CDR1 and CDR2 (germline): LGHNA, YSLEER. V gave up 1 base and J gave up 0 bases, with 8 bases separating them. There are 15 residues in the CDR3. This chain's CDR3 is CASSQVRGSTDTQYF. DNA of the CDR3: TGCGCCAGCAGCCAAGTAAGGGGGAGCACAGATACGCAGTATTTT.